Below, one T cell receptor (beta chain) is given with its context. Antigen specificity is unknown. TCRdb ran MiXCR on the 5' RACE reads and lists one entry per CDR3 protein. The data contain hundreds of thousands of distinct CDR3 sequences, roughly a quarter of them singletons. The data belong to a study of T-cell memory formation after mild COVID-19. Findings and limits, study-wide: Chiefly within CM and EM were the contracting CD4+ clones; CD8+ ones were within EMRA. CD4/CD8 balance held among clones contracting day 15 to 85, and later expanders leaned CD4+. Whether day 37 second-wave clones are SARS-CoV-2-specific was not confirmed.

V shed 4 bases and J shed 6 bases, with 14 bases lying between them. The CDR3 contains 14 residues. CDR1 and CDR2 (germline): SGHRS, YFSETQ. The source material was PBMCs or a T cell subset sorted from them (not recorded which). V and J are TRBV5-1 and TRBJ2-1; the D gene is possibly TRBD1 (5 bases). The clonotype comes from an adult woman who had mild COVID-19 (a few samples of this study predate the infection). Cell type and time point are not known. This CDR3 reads CASSVSQGTNEQFF. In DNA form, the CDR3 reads TGCGCCAGCAGCGTAAGTCAGGGAACCAATGAGCAGTTCTTC. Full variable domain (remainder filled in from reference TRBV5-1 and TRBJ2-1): KAGVTQTPRYLIKTRGQQVTLSCSPISGHRSVSWYQQTPGQGLQFLFEYFSETQRNKGNFPGRFSGRQFSNSRSEMNVSTLELGDSALYLCASSVSQGTNEQFFGPGTRLTVL.